This entry describes one T cell receptor (beta chain). This record belongs to a study of control samples from healthy donors and cancer patients. This CDR3 spans 14 amino acids. The germline gives CDR1 MDHEN, CDR2 SYDVKM. The ends were cut back, 5 bases at V and 5 bases at J, with 15 bases in the middle. Clones were sequenced by immunoSEQ multiplex PCR, and TCRdb holds only the in-frame ones, with some missing. Its listing shows about 190,000 clones. The clonotype was recovered from a woman in her twenties or thirties in good health. Sample: blood. The chain combines TRBV28 with TRBJ1-2, with D unclear. Here the CDR3 reads CASSEAGNTYGYTF. DNA of the CDR3: TGTGCCAGCAGTGAGGCAGGTAATACGTATGGCTACACCTTC.